This T cell receptor beta chain was observed in a study of blood T cell repertoires in COVID-19. Assay used: immunoSEQ multiplex PCR; TCRdb lists only in-frame clones, some missing. The sample records tens of thousands of clones, 80% to 85% being singletons. V lost 4 bases and J 14 bases, leaving 11 bases between the germline ends. Germline values: CDR1 MDHEN, CDR2 SYDVKM. The CDR3 spans 10 residues. The source of this sequence is a woman aged 60-75 years with acute or convalescent COVID-19. Sequencing used peripheral blood. This chain links TRBV28 with TRBJ1-2; the D is unclear. CDR3 in DNA: TGTGCCAGCAGTTACCTGGTCTATACCTTC. This sequence encodes CASSYLVYTF.